One and the same sample provided the 17 T cell receptor beta chains below, sequenced in a study of PD-1 blockade in classical Hodgkin lymphoma. Some clones are missing from TCRdb's copy, which holds only in-frame ones; the method was immunoSEQ multiplex PCR. Here the sample spans roughly 62,000 clones, about 91% being singletons. Every patient was affected by relapse after autologous stem cell transplantation, while exposure to brentuximab vedotin was not uniform. Sequencing was performed on peripheral blood mononuclear cells (PBMCs), taken at baseline. All receptors derive from a human donor with classical Hodgkin lymphoma.

The chain couples TRBV5-4 to TRBJ2-2; TRBD2 matches at 7 bases. V shed 2 bases, J shed 7 bases, and the junction held 8 bases outside the gene matches. The CDR3 sequence is 15 residues long. Germline loops: CDR1 SGHNT, CDR2 YYREEE (reference sequence). CDR3 loop: CASSFGGGPIGELFF. CDR3 DNA sequence: TGTGCCAGCAGCTTTGGGGGGGGACCCATCGGGGAGCTGTTTTTT.

V is TRBV28 and J is TRBJ2-7; D is uncertain. Trimming shortened V by 0 bases and J by 2 bases, and 11 bases separated the two germline ends. The CDR3 contains 15 residues. Germline V gives CDR1 MDHEN, CDR2 SYDVKM. The CDR3 reads CASSLWGDTTYEQYF. In nucleotides, the CDR3 is TGTGCCAGCAGTTTATGGGGTGACACAACCTACGAGCAGTACTTC. Combining the CDR3 with reference TRBV28 and TRBJ2-7 gives the whole variable domain DVKVTQSSRYLVKRTGEKVFLECVQDMDHENMFWYRQDPGLGLRLIYFSYDVKMKEKGDIPEGYSVSREKKERFSLILESASTNQTSMYLCASSLWGDTTYEQYFGPGTRLTVT.

The V and J genes are TRBV7-2 and TRBJ2-3, with D possibly TRBD1 on 5 matching bases. This CDR3 is built from 14 residues. The germline V and J ends were trimmed by 1 base and 2 bases, with 7 bases remaining between them. The germline CDR1 and CDR2 sequences are SGHTA and FQGNSA. CDR3: CASSLDRFTDTQYF. The CDR3 bases are TGTGCCAGCAGCTTAGACAGGTTCACAGATACGCAGTATTTT.

J is TRBJ2-1 and V is TRBV5-1, with TRBD2 matching 13 bases. With V trimmed by 3 bases and J by 13 bases, 4 bases remained unmatched. Looked up from germline, CDR1 is SGHRS and CDR2 is YFSETQ. The CDR3 is 13 amino acids. CDR3 loop: CASSSGLAGVQFF. The CDR3 nucleotides are TGCGCCAGCAGCTCCGGACTAGCGGGGGTTCAGTTCTTC.

V and J are TRBV7-2 and TRBJ2-5; no definite D call. Germline-derived CDR1 and CDR2 are SGHTA and FQGNSA. The CDR3 spans 11 residues. V gave up 3 bases and J gave up 2 bases, with 1 base separating them. CDR3 region: CASSLQETQYF. CDR3 nucleotides: TGTGCCAGCAGCTTGCAAGAGACCCAGTACTTC.

A note on this clone: Within the sample, other DNA sequences also encode this same CDR3. The chain is built from TRBV7-9 and TRBJ2-7; D remains unclear. The CDR3 sequence is 11 residues long. Germline CDR1 is SEHNR and CDR2 is FQNEAQ (reference sequence). V was clipped by 4 bases and J by 4 bases, with 5 bases between them. CDR3 bases: TGTGCCAGCAGCTCCCAATACGAGCAGTACTTC. Protein product: CASSSQYEQYF.

This clone has just one count. This sequence joins TRBV19 and TRBJ1-1; D is possibly TRBD1 (5 bases). V was pared by 5 bases and J by 5 bases, with 15 bases between. This CDR3 is 14 amino acids long. Germline CDR1 is LNHDA and CDR2 is SQIVND (reference sequence). The CDR3 protein is CASSSQGVRTEAFF. As DNA, the CDR3 is TGTGCCAGTAGTTCCCAAGGGGTTAGGACTGAAGCTTTCTTT.

The V gene is TRBV6-1, the J gene TRBJ2-7; 7 nucleotides align to TRBD2. The length of the CDR3 is 14 residues. V lost 4 bases, J lost 9 bases, and 12 bases stayed unmatched. Germline V lookup: CDR1 MNHNS, CDR2 SASEGT. The CDR3 region is CASSGVAGSDVQYF. The CDR3 nucleotides read TGTGCCAGCAGTGGGGTAGCGGGCTCAGACGTGCAGTACTTC.

The chain has TRBV6-6 and TRBJ1-4; weak D call: TRBD1 (5 bases). The germline V gene has CDR1 MNHNY and CDR2 SVGAGI (reference sequence). Trimming removed 2 bases at V and 7 bases at J, with 14 bases between. There are 15 residues in the CDR3. The CDR3 protein is CASSYAPQGREKLFF. The CDR3 bases are TGTGCCAGCAGTTACGCGCCCCAGGGTCGTGAAAAACTGTTTTTT.

For the CDR3, the DNA is TGTGCCAGCAGCTCCCGCGGGGGCCTGAACACAGATACGCAGTATTTT. Translating gives CASSSRGGLNTDTQYF. The rearrangement uses TRBV7-9 and TRBJ2-3; TRBD2 is a possible D gene (7 bases). The CDR3 is made up of 16 amino acids. Trimming removed 4 bases from V and 2 bases from J, with 16 bases in between. Germline CDR1 reads SEHNR; CDR2 reads FQNEAQ (reference sequence).

The chain couples TRBV5-5 to TRBJ2-1; D is undetermined. The length of the CDR3 is 12 residues. The V and J ends lost 3 bases and 9 bases respectively, with 10 bases between them. Per the germline V gene, CDR1 is SGHKS and CDR2 is YYEKEE (reference sequence). The CDR3 nucleotides read TGTGCCAGCAGCTGGTCTGACGGTGAGCAGTTCTTC. Translated: CASSWSDGEQFF. Supplemented by reference TRBV5-5 and TRBJ2-1, the full variable domain reads DAGVTQSPTHLIKTRGQQVTLRCSPISGHKSVSWYQQVLGQGPQFIFQYYEKEERGRGNFPDRFSARQFPNYSSELNVNALLLGDSALYLCASSWSDGEQFFGPGTRLTVL.

The chain uses TRBV15 and TRBJ2-2; TRBD2 aligns across 8 bases. This CDR3 contains 18 residues. Germline CDR1 LNHNV, CDR2 YYDKDF (reference sequence). J lost 3 bases, V lost 0 bases, and 9 bases had no gene match. In DNA, the CDR3 is TGTGCCACCAGCAGAGATCTCCACGCGGGGGGTTACACCGGGGAGCTGTTTTTT. The encoded protein is CATSRDLHAGGYTGELFF.

This sequence joins TRBV6-5 and TRBJ1-2; the D gene is possibly TRBD1 (6 bases). CDR1 is MNHEY, CDR2 SVGAGI, per germline. The CDR3 has 15 residues. V dropped 5 bases and J dropped 3 bases, with 16 bases sitting between them. The CDR3 DNA follows: TGTGCCAGCAGTCCCGCCCGGACAGTTCACTATGGCTACACCTTC. Translating gives CASSPARTVHYGYTF.

This chain links TRBV9 with TRBJ2-4; 8 bases are shared with TRBD2. The V gene's germline CDR1 is SGDLS and CDR2 YYNGEE. The CDR3 has 16 residues. Trimming at V came to 0 bases and at J to 0 bases, leaving 2 bases not matched to a gene. The CDR3 DNA sequence: TGTGCCAGCAGCGTAGGTAGCGGGATAGCCAAAAACATTCAGTACTTC. Amino acids: CASSVGSGIAKNIQYF.

This rearrangement joins TRBV11-2 to TRBJ2-7; perhaps TRBD2 as D (6 bases). V lost 1 base, J lost 6 bases, and 7 bases lay in between. The V gene's germline CDR1 is SGHAT and CDR2 FQNNGV. The CDR3 runs to 12 residues. CDR3 DNA sequence: TGTGCCAGCAGCTTAGTCGGGGGCGAGCAGTACTTC. It is translated as CASSLVGGEQYF.

This clone appeared a few times. This chain joins TRBV2 and TRBJ1-4, with a tentative D call TRBD1 (6 bases). The length of the CDR3 is 15 residues. The germline V gene has CDR1 SNHLY and CDR2 FYNNEI. Deletions cut 7 bases from V and 5 bases from J, with 17 bases between. CDR3 DNA: TGTGCCAGCACTCCTCCGGGACACGGAAATGAAAAACTGTTTTTT. The encoded protein is CASTPPGHGNEKLFF.

The DNA of the CDR3 is TGTGCCAGCAGCGTAGTGGCGTCGTATTCGGGGGACGGCTACACCTTC. Residues: CASSVVASYSGDGYTF. The genes are TRBV9 and TRBJ1-2; possible D gene TRBD1, 5 bases. Deletions cut 0 bases from V and 8 bases from J, with 20 bases between. CDR3 size: 16 residues. The germline V gene has CDR1 SGDLS and CDR2 YYNGEE.